One and the same sample provided the 13 T cell receptor beta chains below, sequenced in a study of shared clonotypes between healthy human individuals. TCRdb keeps only in-frame clones here, not all; method: immunoSEQ multiplex PCR. The sample includes 2.3 million or so clones, 93% seen only once; the top ten take approximately 0.4%. Sequenced: naive CD4+ T cells from PBMCs. Subset defined: CD45RA+ positively selected. All receptors come from a man younger than 35 in good health. Some clones in this sample may be carry-over from other donors' samples.

Turning to this clone: Different DNA sequences within this sample yield the same CDR3. The J gene is TRBJ1-2, the V gene TRBV28; possible D gene TRBD1, 5 bases. V was shortened by 5 bases and J by 1 base, with 5 bases between the two germline ends. CDR1 is MDHEN and CDR2 is SYDVKM in the germline V gene. There are 12 residues in the CDR3. In DNA, the CDR3 is TGTGCCAGCAGTGACAGTAACTATGGCTACACCTTC. It is translated as CASSDSNYGYTF.

The chain recombines TRBV7-8 with TRBJ2-1; 8 positions match TRBD2. The CDR3 runs 18 residues. Per germline, CDR1 SGHVS and CDR2 FQNEAQ. J lost 0 bases, V lost 7 bases, and 14 bases had no gene match. In nucleotides, the CDR3 is TGTGCCAGCACCCGGAGGACTAGCCCCTTCGACTCCTACAATGAGCAGTTCTTC. It codes for CASTRRTSPFDSYNEQFF.

The V call is TRBV6-1, the J call TRBJ2-7; TRBD2 matches at 8 bases. V dropped 2 bases and J dropped 3; count of bases not matched to a gene: 6. There are 15 residues in the CDR3. The germline V gene encodes CDR1 MNHNS and CDR2 SASEGT. The CDR3 sequence is CASSELSGSFYEQYF. CDR3 nucleotides: TGTGCCAGCAGTGAATTAAGCGGGAGTTTCTACGAGCAGTACTTC.

The chain carries TRBV28 and TRBJ2-7, with 8 bases that match TRBD2. The CDR3 is 12 residues long. Per the germline V gene, CDR1 is MDHEN and CDR2 is SYDVKM. Germline trimming cut 4 bases from V and 8 bases from J; bases unmatched to any gene: 4. The CDR3 sequence: CASSSGGGQQYF. The CDR3 nucleotides are TGTGCCAGCAGTTCGGGAGGGGGACAGCAGTACTTC.

In DNA form, the CDR3 reads TGTGCCAGCAGCTGGGGAGGGGCGGGAGGTGCGTACGAGCAGTACTTC. This sequence encodes CASSWGGAGGAYEQYF. The chain carries TRBV5-4 and TRBJ2-7; TRBD2 aligns across 8 bases. The CDR3 runs 16 residues. Germline CDR1 SGHNT, CDR2 YYREEE (reference sequence). The J segment lost 4 bases and the V segment lost 3 bases, leaving 12 bases of the junction unmatched.

The chain uses TRBV6-1 and TRBJ2-7; tentatively, D is TRBD1 (6 bases). The CDR3 totals 13 residues. CDR1 is MNHNS and CDR2 is SASEGT in the germline V gene. Trimming cost V 10 bases and J 2 bases, with 15 bases left between them. The CDR3 nucleotides are TGTGCCACCAAACGTACAGGGACCTACGAGCAGTACTTC. Translated, it gives CATKRTGTYEQYF.

As to this clone: Other DNA sequences in the same sample also yield this CDR3. The V and J genes are TRBV19 and TRBJ2-1; TRBD1 agrees at 8 bases. CDR1 and CDR2 (germline): LNHDA, SQIVND (reference sequence). Losses at the gene ends were 3 bases for V and 7 bases for J; bases not matched to a gene: 2. The CDR3 consists of 13 residues. CDR3 loop: CASSIDRGNEQFF. For the CDR3, the DNA is TGTGCCAGTAGTATTGACAGGGGAAATGAGCAGTTCTTC. The full variable domain, in which reference TRBV19 and TRBJ2-1 provide the parts outside the CDR3, is DGGITQSPKYLFRKEGQNVTLSCEQNLNHDAMYWYRQDPGQGLRLIYYSQIVNDFQKGDIAEGYSVSREKKESFPLTVTSAQKNPTAFYLCASSIDRGNEQFFGPGTRLTVL.

The chain is built from TRBV6-6 and TRBJ2-7, with 11 bases lining up with TRBD2. Looked up from germline, CDR1 is MNHNY and CDR2 is SVGAGI (reference sequence). The J segment lost 3 bases and the V segment lost 6 bases, leaving 10 bases of the junction unmatched. There are 16 residues in the CDR3. CDR3 nucleotides: TGTGCCAGCAGCTTGACTAGCGGGGAGAGAAACTACGAGCAGTACTTC. It codes for CASSLTSGERNYEQYF.

V and J are TRBV9 and TRBJ2-3, with 10 bases identical to TRBD1. Germline CDR1 reads SGDLS; CDR2 reads YYNGEE. V gave up 0 bases and J gave up 5 bases; unmatched junction bases: 9. CDR3 length: 17 residues. CDR3 DNA: TGTGCCAGCAGCGTAGGGAAGGGGGGACAGGGGTTAGATACGCAGTATTTT. It specifies CASSVGKGGQGLDTQYF. Based on the CDR3 plus reference TRBV9 and TRBJ2-3, the full variable domain is DSGVTQTPKHLITATGQRVTLRCSPRSGDLSVYWYQQSLDQGLQFLIQYYNGEERAKGNILERFSAQQFPDLHSELNLSSLELGDSALYFCASSVGKGGQGLDTQYFGPGTRLTVL.

The CDR3 sequence is CASTQMEGPGDTQYF. The DNA for the CDR3 is TGCGCCAGCACCCAAATGGAGGGGCCTGGAGATACGCAGTATTTT. The gene calls are TRBV5-1 and TRBJ2-3, with a weak D call TRBD2 (6 bases). The CDR3 sequence is 15 residues long. The V gene's germline CDR1 is SGHRS and CDR2 YFSETQ. Trimming shortened V by 6 bases and J by 5 bases, and 19 bases separated the two germline ends.

The chain couples TRBV18 to TRBJ2-5; D is possibly TRBD2 (6 bases). V was pared by 3 bases and J by 5 bases, with 25 bases between. The germline gives CDR1 KGHSH, CDR2 LQKENI. CDR3 length equals 18 residues. For the CDR3, the DNA is TGTGCCAGCTCACCTATAGGAACCGGACCCGGGGGTGGTGAGACCCAGTACTTC. This gives the protein CASSPIGTGPGGGETQYF.

In nucleotides, the CDR3 is TGTGCCAGCAGTGGTCTGGGGGCTAGCGAGGTTAAAGGCTACACCTTC. The encoded protein is CASSGLGASEVKGYTF. The chain carries TRBV2 and TRBJ1-2; D is perhaps TRBD1 (6 bases). V lost 4 bases and J lost 8, with 23 bases in between. This CDR3 comprises 16 residues. The germline V gene encodes CDR1 SNHLY and CDR2 FYNNEI.

The rearrangement joins TRBV10-3 to TRBJ1-1; TRBD1 matches at 7 bases. The CDR3 length is 15 residues. Germline assignment: CDR1 ENHRY and CDR2 SYGVKD. The V segment lost 6 bases and the J segment 3 bases; nucleotides outside the gene matches: 10. The CDR3 DNA reads TGTGCCATCAGGAAACAGGGGAATGTGGACACTGAAGCTTTCTTT. Its translation: CAIRKQGNVDTEAFF.